This T cell receptor beta chain was obtained from a study of T-cell reconstitution after alpha-beta-depleted transplantation in children (dated by TCRdb to the mid-2010s). The study in broad terms: Using TCR repertoire profiling, the study followed T-cell immune reconstitution in a quantitative way in children after TCRalphabeta/CD19-depleted allogeneic hematopoietic cell transplantation. Points the paper makes about the study in general: The high TCRbeta diversity at day 60 in some patients was ascribed to recipient T cells and intrathymic progenitors that had survived conditioning. The frequencies of hyperexpanded clones fell over the following months, and after one year, T-cell counts and TCRbeta diversity were mostly attributed to newly produced T cells. The apparently early recovery of alphabetaT-cell counts about two months after transplant reportedly depended on only several hundred rapidly expanded clones that came from non-depleted graft cells.

The method was PCR. For sequencing, an Illumina HiSeq 2500 was employed. TCR library preparation used molecular barcoding, with unique molecular identifiers applied to normalize quantification of the TCRbeta repertoire. The public reads were run again by TCRdb, first through fastp at Q25 and then through MiXCR, and only productive beta chains were kept. Every CDR3 protein is listed once, alongside the most common genes and DNA of its rows. The sample table holds hundreds of thousands of distinct CDR3 sequences, of which roughly 8.3% were seen once. Less than 40% of the sample is held by the ten biggest clonotypes. The CDR3 spans 14 residues, from the cysteine through the phenylalanine. Only the CDR3 DNA stays, 42 bases, in frame from base 1. Trimming leaves V shorter by 3 bases and J shorter by 13 bases, with the junction holding 8 bases beyond the gene matches. From a lookup of the germline V gene, CDR1 and CDR2 are SGHTA and FQGTGA.

Of note for this clonotype: Its target antigen remains unknown. The sample holds no much larger clone one base away, and base qualities are not on file.

What the treatment or condition label conveys for this sample: allogeneic hematopoietic cell transplantation with graft depleted of TCRalphabeta T cells and CD19 B cells. TCRalphabeta/CD19-depleted allogeneic hematopoietic cell grafts were given to the transplant recipients, all of whom were children. The sequence came from a male patient aged 2 to 9 who had a stem cell transplant for acute myeloid leukemia, so the T cells may come from the graft donor. The specimen was PBMCs, mostly from graft donor cells, collected 360 days after TCRalphabeta/CD19-depleted stem cell transplant. The chain is made from TRBV7-3 and TRBJ2-2, and TRBD2 aligns with 10 junction nucleotides. For the CDR3, the sequence is CASSFGTSAPGLFF. At the DNA level, the sequence is TGTGCCAGCAGCTTCGGGACTAGCGCCCCGGGGCTGTTTTTT.